This T cell receptor (beta chain) was sequenced for a study of human T cells and chemical hapten exposure. Time point denoted: patch test 2, 6 weeks after DPC sensitization. Documented treatment: therapeutic diphenylcyclopropenone sensitization with weekly scalp DPC. Many counts were recorded for this clonotype. Library preparation tagged each individual cDNA molecule with a unique molecular identifier. TCRdb reanalysed the RACE reads using MiXCR and keeps one entry per CDR3 protein. Of tens of thousands of distinct CDR3 sequences listed, about 10% are singletons. The sequence was collected from a woman aged 45-65 years with alopecia areata. Some clones in this sample may be carry-over from other donors' samples. Sequences were derived from whole blood, sampled in connection with sensitization to the hapten diphenylcyclopropenone (DPC).

The CDR3 spells CASSVRDRNEKLFF. The CDR3 DNA reads TGTGCCAGCAGCGTCCGGGACAGAAATGAAAAACTGTTTTTT. V usage is TRBV7-2 and J usage is TRBJ1-4, with 7 positions matching TRBD1. This CDR3 spans 14 amino acids. V shed 5 bases, J shed 5 bases, and the junction held 5 bases outside the gene matches. The germline CDR1 and CDR2 sequences are SGHTA and FQGNSA.